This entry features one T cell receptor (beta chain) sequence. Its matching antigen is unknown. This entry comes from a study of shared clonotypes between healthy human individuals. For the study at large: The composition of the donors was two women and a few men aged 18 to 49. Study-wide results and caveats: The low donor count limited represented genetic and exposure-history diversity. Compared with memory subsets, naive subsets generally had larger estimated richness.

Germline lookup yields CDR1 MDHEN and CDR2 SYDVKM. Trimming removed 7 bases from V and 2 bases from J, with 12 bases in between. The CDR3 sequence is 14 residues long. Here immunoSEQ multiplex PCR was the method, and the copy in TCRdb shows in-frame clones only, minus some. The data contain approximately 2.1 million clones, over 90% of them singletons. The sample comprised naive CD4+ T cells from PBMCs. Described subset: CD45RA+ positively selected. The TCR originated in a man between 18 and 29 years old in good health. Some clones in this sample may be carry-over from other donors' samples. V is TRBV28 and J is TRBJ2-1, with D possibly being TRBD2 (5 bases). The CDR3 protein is CASTTAGAYNEQFF. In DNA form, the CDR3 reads TGTGCCAGCACCACGGCGGGCGCCTACAATGAGCAGTTCTTC.